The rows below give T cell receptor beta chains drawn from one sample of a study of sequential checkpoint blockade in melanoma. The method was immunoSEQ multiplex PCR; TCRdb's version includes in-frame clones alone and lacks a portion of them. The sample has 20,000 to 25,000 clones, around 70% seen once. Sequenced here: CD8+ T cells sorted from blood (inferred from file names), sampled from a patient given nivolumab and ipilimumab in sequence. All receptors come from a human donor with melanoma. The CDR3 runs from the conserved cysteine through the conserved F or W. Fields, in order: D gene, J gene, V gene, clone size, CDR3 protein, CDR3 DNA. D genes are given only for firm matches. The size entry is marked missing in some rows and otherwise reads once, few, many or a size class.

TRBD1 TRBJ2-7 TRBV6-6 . CASSSGPGGYEQYF TGTGCCAGCAGTTCCGGCCCAGGGGGCTACGAGCAGTACTTC
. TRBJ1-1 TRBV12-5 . CASGTKTDTGAFF TGTGCTAGTGGCACCAAGACAGACACTGGAGCTTTCTTT
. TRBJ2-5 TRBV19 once CASSIRETQYF TGTGCCAGTAGTATACGGGAGACCCAGTACTTC
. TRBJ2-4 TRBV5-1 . CASSFQGPADIQYF TGCGCCAGCAGCTTCCAGGGTCCCGCAGACATTCAGTACTTC
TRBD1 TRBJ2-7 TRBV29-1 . CSVSGGTYEQYF TGCAGCGTCTCAGGGGGTACCTACGAGCAGTACTTC
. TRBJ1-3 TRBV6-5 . CASRSSGNTIYF TGTGCCAGCAGGAGCTCTGGAAACACCATATATTTT
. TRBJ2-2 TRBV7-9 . CASSLWDSNTGELFF TGTGCCAGCAGCCTATGGGACTCGAACACCGGGGAGCTGTTTTTT
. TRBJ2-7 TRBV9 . CASSEGGAGYEQYF TGTGCCAGCAGCGAGGGGGGGGCGGGTTACGAGCAGTACTTC
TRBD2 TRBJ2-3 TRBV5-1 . CASSFTSGGAINTDTQYF TGCGCCAGCAGTTTCACTAGCGGGGGGGCCATTAACACAGATACGCAGTATTTT
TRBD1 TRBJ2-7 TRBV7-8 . CAMHGRTGELYEQYF TGTGCCATGCACGGGCGGACAGGAGAACTTTACGAGCAGTACTTC
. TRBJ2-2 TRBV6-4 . CASSRQNTGELFF TGTGCCAGCAGTCGACAGAACACCGGGGAGCTGTTTTTT
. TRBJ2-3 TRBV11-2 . CASRSLLYTQYF TGTGCCAGCAGAAGCTTATTGTATACGCAGTATTTT
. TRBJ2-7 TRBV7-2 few CASSHRTDPYEQYF TGTGCCAGCAGCCACCGGACAGATCCCTACGAGCAGTACTTC
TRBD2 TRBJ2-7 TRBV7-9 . CASSTGGYEQYF TGTGCCAGCAGTACGGGGGGCTACGAGCAGTACTTC
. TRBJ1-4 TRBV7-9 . CASSPRGGTNEKLFF TGTGCCAGCAGCCCGAGGGGAGGAACTAATGAAAAACTGTTTTTT
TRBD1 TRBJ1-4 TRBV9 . CASSAGQGGGEKLFF TGTGCCAGCAGCGCCGGACAGGGAGGAGGAGAAAAACTGTTTTTT
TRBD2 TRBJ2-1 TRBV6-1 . CASSPGGGVREQFF TGTGCCAGCAGTCCCGGGGGGGGAGTTCGAGAGCAGTTCTTC
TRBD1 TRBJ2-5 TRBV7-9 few CASSTGTGVRETQYF TGTGCCAGCAGTACCGGGACAGGGGTTCGGGAGACCCAGTACTTC
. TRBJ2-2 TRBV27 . CASSLDGAYTGELFF TGTGCCAGCAGTTTAGATGGGGCGTACACCGGGGAGCTGTTTTTT
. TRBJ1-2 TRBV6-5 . CASSPLWGGYGYTF TGTGCCAGCAGTCCCCTTTGGGGCGGATATGGCTACACCTTC
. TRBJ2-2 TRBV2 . CASSLNTGELFF TGTGCCAGCAGCCTGAACACCGGGGAGCTGTTTTTT
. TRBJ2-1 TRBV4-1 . CASSQGTSSYNEQFF TGCGCCAGCAGCCAAGGAACGAGCTCCTACAATGAGCAGTTCTTC
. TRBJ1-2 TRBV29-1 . CSVAGNYGYTF TGCAGCGTTGCGGGGAACTATGGCTACACCTTC
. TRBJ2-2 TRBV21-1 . CARGGDGAYWTRTANTGELFF TGTGCCCGGGGGGGGGACGGAGCTTATTGGACGCGGACGGCGAACACCGGGGAGCTGTTTTTT
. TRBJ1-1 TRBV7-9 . CASSLGGIGNTEAFF TGTGCCAGCAGCTTGGGAGGGATCGGGAACACTGAAGCTTTCTTT
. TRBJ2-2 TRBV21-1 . CASSKTVWAGDTGELFF TGTGCCAGCAGCAAAACGGTTTGGGCAGGGGACACCGGGGAGCTGTTTTTT
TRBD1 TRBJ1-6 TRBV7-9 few CASRPDREGFNSPLHF TGTGCCAGCAGACCTGACAGGGAAGGGTTTAATTCACCCCTCCACTTT
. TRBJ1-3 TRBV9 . CASSARSSGNTIYF TGTGCCAGCAGCGCCCGGTCCTCTGGAAACACCATATATTTT
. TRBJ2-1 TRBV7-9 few CASRPGLTVGSYNEQFF TGTGCCAGCAGGCCCGGACTCACTGTCGGCTCCTACAATGAGCAGTTCTTC
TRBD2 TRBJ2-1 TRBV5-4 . CASSSPLAGSPNEQFF TGTGCCAGCAGCTCGCCACTAGCGGGGTCACCGAATGAGCAGTTCTTC
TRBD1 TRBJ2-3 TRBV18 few CASSDESYPGQGTDTQYF TGTGCCAGCTCCGACGAGAGCTACCCGGGACAGGGAACAGATACGCAGTATTTT
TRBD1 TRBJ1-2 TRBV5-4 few CASSLGLGTVLSGYTF TGTGCCAGCAGCTTGGGGTTGGGGACAGTGCTATCTGGCTACACCTTC
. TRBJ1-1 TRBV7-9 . CASSRTGLPEAFF TGTGCCAGCAGCCGTACAGGGCTCCCTGAAGCTTTCTTT
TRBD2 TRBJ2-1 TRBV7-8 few CASSALAVPDNNEQFF TGTGCCAGCAGCGCACTAGCGGTACCTGATAACAATGAGCAGTTCTTC
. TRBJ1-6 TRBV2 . CASGYSSYNSPLHF TGTGCCAGCGGGTACAGCTCCTATAATTCACCCCTCCACTTT
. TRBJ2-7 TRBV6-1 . CASSWDTYEQYF TGTGCCAGCAGTTGGGACACCTACGAGCAGTACTTC
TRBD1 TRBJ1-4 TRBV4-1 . CASRPNLRDRGGDEKLFF TGCGCCAGCAGACCGAATTTGCGCGACAGGGGAGGTGATGAAAAACTGTTTTTT
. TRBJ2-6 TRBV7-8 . CASRRFRGRANVLTF TGTGCCAGCAGAAGATTCAGGGGTAGGGCCAACGTCCTGACTTTC
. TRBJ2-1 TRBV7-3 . CASSPTTGATYNEQFF TGTGCCAGCAGCCCTACGACAGGTGCAACCTACAATGAGCAGTTCTTC
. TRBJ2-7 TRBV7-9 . CASSSTGPDYEQYF TGTGCCAGCAGCTCGACAGGTCCCGACTACGAGCAGTACTTC
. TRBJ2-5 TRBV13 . CASSLGTTDQETQYF TGTGCCAGCAGCTTAGGGACAACGGACCAAGAGACCCAGTACTTC
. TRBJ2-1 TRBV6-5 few CASSYYGANEQFF TGTGCCAGCAGTTACTATGGGGCCAATGAGCAGTTCTTC
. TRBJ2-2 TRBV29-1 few CSVGWYTGELFF TGCAGCGTGGGCTGGTACACCGGGGAGCTGTTTTTT
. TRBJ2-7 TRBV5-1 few CASSSDGGHEQYF TGCGCCAGCAGTTCAGACGGGGGACACGAGCAGTACTTC
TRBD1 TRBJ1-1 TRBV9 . CASSVEDRVGTEAFF TGTGCCAGCAGCGTAGAGGACAGGGTGGGCACTGAAGCTTTCTTT
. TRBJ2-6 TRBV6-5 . CASSYSGDGANVLTF TGTGCCAGCAGTTACTCAGGGGATGGGGCCAACGTCCTGACTTTC
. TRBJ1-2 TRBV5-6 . CASRFTTGNDGYTF TGTGCCAGCAGATTTACTACAGGGAACGATGGCTACACCTTC
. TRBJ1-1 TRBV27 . CASGNRATFTEAFF TGTGCCAGCGGAAACAGGGCAACCTTCACTGAAGCTTTCTTT
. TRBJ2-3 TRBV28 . CASSPKVQAEYTDTQYF TGTGCCAGCAGCCCCAAAGTCCAAGCGGAATACACAGATACGCAGTATTTT
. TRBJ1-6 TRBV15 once CATSTTYPDSNSPLHF TGTGCCACCAGCACCACTTACCCGGACAGTAATTCACCCCTCCACTTT
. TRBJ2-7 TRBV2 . CASSGRGNFYEQYF TGTGCCAGCAGTGGAAGAGGTAATTTCTACGAGCAGTACTTC